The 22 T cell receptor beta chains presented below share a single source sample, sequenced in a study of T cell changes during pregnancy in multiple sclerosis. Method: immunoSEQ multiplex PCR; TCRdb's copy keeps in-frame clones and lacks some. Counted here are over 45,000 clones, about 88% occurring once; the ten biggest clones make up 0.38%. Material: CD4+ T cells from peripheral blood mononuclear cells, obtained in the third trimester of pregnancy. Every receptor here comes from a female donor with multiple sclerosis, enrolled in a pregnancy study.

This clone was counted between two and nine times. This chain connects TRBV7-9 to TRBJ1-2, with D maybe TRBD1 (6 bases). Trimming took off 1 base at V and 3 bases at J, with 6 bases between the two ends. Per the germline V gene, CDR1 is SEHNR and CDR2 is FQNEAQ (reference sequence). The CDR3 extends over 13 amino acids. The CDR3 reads CASSLGQDYGYTF. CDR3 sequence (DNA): TGTGCCAGCAGCTTAGGACAGGACTATGGCTACACCTTC.

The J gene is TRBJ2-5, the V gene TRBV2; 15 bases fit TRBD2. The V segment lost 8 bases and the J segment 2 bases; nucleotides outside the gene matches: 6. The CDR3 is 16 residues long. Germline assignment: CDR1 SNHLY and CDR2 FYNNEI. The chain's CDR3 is CASGGTSGRLQETQYF. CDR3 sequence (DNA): TGTGCCAGCGGGGGGACTAGCGGGAGGTTACAAGAGACCCAGTACTTC.

The DNA of the CDR3 is TGTGCCAGCAGTCCCGGGAGGCAGTTCGGAAACACCATATATTTT. Residues: CASSPGRQFGNTIYF. The chain recombines TRBV6-1 with TRBJ1-3, with D hard to call. V was clipped by 5 bases and J by 4 bases, with 15 bases between them. Germline V gene data show CDR1 as MNHNS and CDR2 as SASEGT. The CDR3 has 15 amino acids.

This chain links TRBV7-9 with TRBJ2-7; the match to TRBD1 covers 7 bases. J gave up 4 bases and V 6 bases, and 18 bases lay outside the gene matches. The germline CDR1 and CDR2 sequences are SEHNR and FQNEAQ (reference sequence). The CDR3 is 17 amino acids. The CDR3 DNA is TGTGCCAGCAGTAGGACAGGCTCCCTATCCCCTATATACGAGCAGTACTTC. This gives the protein CASSRTGSLSPIYEQYF.

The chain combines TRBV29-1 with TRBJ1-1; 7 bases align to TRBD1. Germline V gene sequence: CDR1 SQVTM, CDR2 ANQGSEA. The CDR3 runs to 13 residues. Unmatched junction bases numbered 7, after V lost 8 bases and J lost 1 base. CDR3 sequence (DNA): TGCAGCATCACCGGGACAGCGAACACTGAAGCTTTCTTT. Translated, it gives CSITGTANTEAFF.

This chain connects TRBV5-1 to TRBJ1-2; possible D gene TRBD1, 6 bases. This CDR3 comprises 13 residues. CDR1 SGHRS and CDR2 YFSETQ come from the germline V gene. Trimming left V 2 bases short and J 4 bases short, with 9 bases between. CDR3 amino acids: CASSFGQFYGYTF. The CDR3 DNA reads TGCGCCAGCAGCTTTGGACAGTTCTATGGCTACACCTTC.

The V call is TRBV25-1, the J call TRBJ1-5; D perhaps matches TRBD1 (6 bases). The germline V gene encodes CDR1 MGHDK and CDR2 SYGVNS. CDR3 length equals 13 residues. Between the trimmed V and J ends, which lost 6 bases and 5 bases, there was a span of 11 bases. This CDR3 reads CASRGGADQPQHF. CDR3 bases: TGTGCCAGCAGGGGGGGGGCGGATCAGCCCCAGCATTTT.

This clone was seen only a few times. The CDR3 reads CAWSLGGARDQPQHF. CDR3 nucleotide sequence: TGTGCCTGGAGCCTTGGGGGGGCGCGGGACCAGCCCCAGCATTTT. This chain connects TRBV30 to TRBJ1-5; TRBD1 is a possible D gene (6 bases). Germline CDR1 and CDR2: GTSNPN and SVGIG (reference sequence). Trimming removed 3 bases at V and 7 bases at J, with 19 bases between. This CDR3 has 15 residues.

CDR3 nucleotides: TGTGCCAGCTCTCCAGGCAAGGTAAAGGAGCAGTTCTTC. Its protein product is CASSPGKVKEQFF. The chain recombines TRBV6-5 with TRBJ2-1, with D uncertain. Germline-derived CDR1 and CDR2 are MNHEY and SVGAGI. The CDR3 length is 13 residues. Trimming left V 8 bases short and J 10 bases short, with 18 bases between.

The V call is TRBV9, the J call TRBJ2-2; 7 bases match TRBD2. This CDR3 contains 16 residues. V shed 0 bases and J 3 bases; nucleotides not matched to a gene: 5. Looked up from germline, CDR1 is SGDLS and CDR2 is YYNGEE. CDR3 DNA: TGTGCCAGCAGCGTAGGGGCGGGGGAGTACACCGGGGAGCTGTTTTTT. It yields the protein CASSVGAGEYTGELFF.

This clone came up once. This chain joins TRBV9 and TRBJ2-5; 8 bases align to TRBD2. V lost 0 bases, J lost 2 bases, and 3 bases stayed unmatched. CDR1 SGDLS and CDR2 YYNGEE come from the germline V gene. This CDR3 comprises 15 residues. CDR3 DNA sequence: TGTGCCAGCAGCGTAGCTCGCGGGGGGCAAGAGACCCAGTACTTC. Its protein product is CASSVARGGQETQYF.

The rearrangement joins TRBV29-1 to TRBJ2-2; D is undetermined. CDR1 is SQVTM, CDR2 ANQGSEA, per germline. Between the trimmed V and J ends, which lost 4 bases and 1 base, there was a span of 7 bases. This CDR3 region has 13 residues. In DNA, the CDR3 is TGCAGCGTTGGCTGGCTGAACACCGGGGAGCTGTTTTTT. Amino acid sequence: CSVGWLNTGELFF.

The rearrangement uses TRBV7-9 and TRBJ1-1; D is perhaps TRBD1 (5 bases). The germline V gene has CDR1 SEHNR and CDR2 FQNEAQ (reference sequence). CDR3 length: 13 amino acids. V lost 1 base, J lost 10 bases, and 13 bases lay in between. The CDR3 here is CASSLGAGDGAFF. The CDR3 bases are TGTGCCAGCAGCTTAGGGGCGGGGGATGGAGCTTTCTTT.

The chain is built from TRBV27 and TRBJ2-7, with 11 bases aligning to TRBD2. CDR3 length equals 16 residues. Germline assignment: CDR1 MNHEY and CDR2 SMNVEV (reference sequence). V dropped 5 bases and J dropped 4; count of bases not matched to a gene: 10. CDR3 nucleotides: TGTGCCAGCAGTAGACTAGCGGGAAATAAGAGGTACGAGCAGTACTTC. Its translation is CASSRLAGNKRYEQYF.

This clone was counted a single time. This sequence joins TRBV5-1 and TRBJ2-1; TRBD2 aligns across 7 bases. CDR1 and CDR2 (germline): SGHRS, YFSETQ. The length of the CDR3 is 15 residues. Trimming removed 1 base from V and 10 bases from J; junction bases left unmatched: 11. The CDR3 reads CASSLRAGEDREQFF. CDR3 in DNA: TGCGCCAGCAGCTTGCGGGCGGGAGAAGATCGAGAGCAGTTCTTC.

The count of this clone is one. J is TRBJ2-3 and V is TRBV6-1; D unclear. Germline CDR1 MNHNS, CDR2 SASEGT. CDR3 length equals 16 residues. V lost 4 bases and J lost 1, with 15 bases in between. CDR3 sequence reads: CASSAERSSGTDTQYF. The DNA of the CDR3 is TGTGCCAGCAGTGCTGAGAGATCCTCGGGCACAGATACGCAGTATTTT.

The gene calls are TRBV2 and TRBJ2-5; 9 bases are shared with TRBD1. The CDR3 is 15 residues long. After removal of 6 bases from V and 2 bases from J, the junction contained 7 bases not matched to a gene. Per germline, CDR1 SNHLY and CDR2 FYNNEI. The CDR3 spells CASSTEGQGQETQYF. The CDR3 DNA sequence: TGTGCCAGCAGCACTGAAGGACAGGGGCAAGAGACCCAGTACTTC.

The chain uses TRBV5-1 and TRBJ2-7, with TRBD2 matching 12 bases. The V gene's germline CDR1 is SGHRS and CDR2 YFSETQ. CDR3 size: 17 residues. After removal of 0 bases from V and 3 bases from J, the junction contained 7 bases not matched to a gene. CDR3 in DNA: TGCGCCAGCAGCTTGGGGCTAGCGGGGGGGGGACACTACGAGCAGTACTTC. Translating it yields CASSLGLAGGGHYEQYF.

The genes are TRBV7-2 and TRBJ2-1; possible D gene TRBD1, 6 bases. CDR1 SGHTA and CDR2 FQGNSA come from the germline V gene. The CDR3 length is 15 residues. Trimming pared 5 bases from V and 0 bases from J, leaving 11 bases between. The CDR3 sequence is CASSKGESSYNEQFF. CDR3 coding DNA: TGTGCCAGCAGCAAGGGGGAGAGCTCCTACAATGAGCAGTTCTTC.

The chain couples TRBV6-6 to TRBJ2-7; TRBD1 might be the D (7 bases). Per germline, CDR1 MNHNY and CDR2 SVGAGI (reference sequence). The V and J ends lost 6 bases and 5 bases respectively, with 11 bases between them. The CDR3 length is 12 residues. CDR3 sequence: CASRRDSHEQYF. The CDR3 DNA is TGTGCCAGCAGGCGGGACAGCCACGAGCAGTACTTC.

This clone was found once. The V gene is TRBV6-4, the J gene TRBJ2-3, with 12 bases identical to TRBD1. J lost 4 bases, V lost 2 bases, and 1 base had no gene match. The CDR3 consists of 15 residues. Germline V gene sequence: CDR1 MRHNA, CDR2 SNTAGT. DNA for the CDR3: TGTGCCAGCAGTGACGGGACAGGGGGCGCAGATACGCAGTATTTT. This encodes CASSDGTGGADTQYF.

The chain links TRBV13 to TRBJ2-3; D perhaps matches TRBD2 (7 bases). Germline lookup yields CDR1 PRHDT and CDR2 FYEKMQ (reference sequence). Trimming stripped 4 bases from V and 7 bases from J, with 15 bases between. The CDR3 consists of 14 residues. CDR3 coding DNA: TGTGCCAGCAGCTCACAACGGGGGGCTCATACGCAGTATTTT. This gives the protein CASSSQRGAHTQYF.